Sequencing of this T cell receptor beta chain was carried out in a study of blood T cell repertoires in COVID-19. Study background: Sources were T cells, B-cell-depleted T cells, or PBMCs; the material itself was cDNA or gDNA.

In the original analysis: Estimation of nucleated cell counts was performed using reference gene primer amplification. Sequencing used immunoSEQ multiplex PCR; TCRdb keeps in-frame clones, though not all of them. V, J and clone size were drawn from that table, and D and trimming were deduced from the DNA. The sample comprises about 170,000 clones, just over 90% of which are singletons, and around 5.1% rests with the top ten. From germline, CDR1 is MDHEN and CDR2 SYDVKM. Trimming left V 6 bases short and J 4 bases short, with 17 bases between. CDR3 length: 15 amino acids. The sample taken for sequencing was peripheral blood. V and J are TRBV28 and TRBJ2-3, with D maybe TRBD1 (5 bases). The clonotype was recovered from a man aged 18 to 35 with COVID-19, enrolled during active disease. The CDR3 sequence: CASSRGGAWADTQYF. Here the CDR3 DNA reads TGTGCCAGCAGCAGAGGTGGGGCGTGGGCAGATACGCAGTATTTT.